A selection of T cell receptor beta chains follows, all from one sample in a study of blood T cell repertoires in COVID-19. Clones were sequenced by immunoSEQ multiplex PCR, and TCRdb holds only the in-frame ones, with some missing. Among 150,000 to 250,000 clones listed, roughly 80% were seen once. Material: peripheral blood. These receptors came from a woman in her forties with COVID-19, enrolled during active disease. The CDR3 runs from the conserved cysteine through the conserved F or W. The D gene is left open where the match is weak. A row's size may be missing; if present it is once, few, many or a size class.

TGTGCCAGCAGCTTAGAATGGCGGGACGAAGTCTACGAGCAGTACTTC,CASSLEWRDEVYEQYF,TRBV11-3,.,.,TRBJ2-7
TGTGCCAGCTCACCCCCCCTAGCGGGAGTTATCGGGGAGCTGTTTTTT,CASSPPLAGVIGELFF,TRBV18,TRBD2,.,TRBJ2-2
TGTGCCAGCAGCTTATGGCTAGCGGGGGGAATCACAGATACGCAGTATTTT,CASSLWLAGGITDTQYF,TRBV5-4,TRBD2,.,TRBJ2-3
TGTGCCATCAGTGAGCACAGGGGGGAGATTCAGCCCCAGCATTTT,CAISEHRGEIQPQHF,TRBV10-3,TRBD1,.,TRBJ1-5
TGTGCCACGACTTCCGGGACTAGTCGAGATACGCAGTATTTT,CATTSGTSRDTQYF,TRBV15,TRBD2,.,TRBJ2-3
TGTGCCAGTAGTCTCACCCCCCTCGGACTAGCGGGGGATCTCGGGGAGCAGTACTTC,CASSLTPLGLAGDLGEQYF,TRBV19,TRBD2,.,TRBJ2-7
TGTGCCAGCAGCTTAGCACCCAGGGGGCGGGTTGAAAAACTGTTTTTT,CASSLAPRGRVEKLFF,TRBV7-9,TRBD1,.,TRBJ1-4
TGTGCCACCATCGGTGGGGAAGGGGGCACAGATACGCAGTATTTT,CATIGGEGGTDTQYF,TRBV10-3,.,.,TRBJ2-3
TGCAGCGTTGTGGGCAGGATGAACACTGAAGCTTTCTTT,CSVVGRMNTEAFF,TRBV29-1,.,.,TRBJ1-1
TGCGCCAGCAGCCCGGGCCCGGGACAGGGCAGCACTGAAGCTTTCTTT,CASSPGPGQGSTEAFF,TRBV5-1,TRBD1,.,TRBJ1-1
TGTGCCATCAGTGATTCGAACAGGGGGTTTGATGGCTACACCTTC,CAISDSNRGFDGYTF,TRBV10-3,TRBD1,.,TRBJ1-2
TGCGCCAGCAGCCAAGCGCGGGGGGATCAGCCCCAGCATTTT,CASSQARGDQPQHF,TRBV4-1,.,few,TRBJ1-5